These 31 T cell receptor beta chains were all obtained from the same sample, sequenced in a study of blood T cell repertoires in COVID-19. TCRdb's copy holds only in-frame clones and misses some; the assay was immunoSEQ multiplex PCR. This sample has about 98,000 clones, with around 90% found just once. Material for sequencing was peripheral blood. Receptor source: a woman aged 50 to 60 with COVID-19, enrolled during active disease.

The chain uses TRBV4-1 and TRBJ1-5; the D gene is possibly TRBD1 (5 bases). The CDR3 runs 20 residues. V lost 3 bases and J lost 3, with 27 bases in between. Germline V gives CDR1 MGHRA, CDR2 YSYEKL. DNA for the CDR3: TGCGCCAGCAGCCACCAAAAGTTGGGTAATCGTACAGGATTCAATCAGCCCCAGCATTTT. This translates into CASSHQKLGNRTGFNQPQHF.

The V call is TRBV5-1, the J call TRBJ2-2; 9 nucleotides align to TRBD2. CDR3 size: 17 residues. V shed 1 base, J shed 3 bases, and the junction held 7 bases outside the gene matches. Germline CDR1 SGHRS, CDR2 YFSETQ. The CDR3 sequence: CASSLSGGGADTGELFF. The DNA of the CDR3 is TGCGCCAGCAGCTTGAGCGGCGGGGGGGCCGACACCGGGGAGCTGTTTTTT.

The CDR3 spells CASSIGLAGGPEYNEQFF. The CDR3 DNA follows: TGTGCCAGCAGCATCGGACTAGCGGGGGGGCCCGAATACAATGAGCAGTTCTTC. The chain joins TRBV7-3 to TRBJ2-1, with TRBD2 identical over 15 bases. The CDR3 is made up of 18 amino acids. V dropped 5 bases and J dropped 4; count of bases not matched to a gene: 9. Germline assignment: CDR1 SGHTA and CDR2 FQGTGA.

This clone turned up a few times. The genes are TRBV25-1 and TRBJ2-7; 12 nucleotides align to TRBD2. The CDR3 spans 13 residues. Germline CDR1 and CDR2: MGHDK and SYGVNS. Trimming at V came to 7 bases and at J to 4 bases, leaving 2 bases not matched to a gene. The CDR3 spells CASKLAGGYEQYF. The CDR3 DNA follows: TGTGCCAGCAAGCTAGCGGGGGGGTACGAGCAGTACTTC.

J is TRBJ1-1 and V is TRBV12-5, with D maybe TRBD1 (5 bases). The CDR3 is made up of 15 amino acids. CDR1 and CDR2 (germline): LGHNT, FRNRAP. V was shortened by 0 bases and J by 10 bases, with 18 bases between the two germline ends. The CDR3 reads CASGLVPMQGLLAFF. The CDR3 DNA follows: TGTGCTAGTGGTTTGGTACCCATGCAGGGTTTGTTAGCTTTCTTT.

J is TRBJ2-6 and V is TRBV28, with 8 bases aligning to TRBD1. Germline CDR1 reads MDHEN; CDR2 reads SYDVKM. J gave up 4 bases and V 8 bases, and 7 bases lay outside the gene matches. The CDR3 runs to 15 residues. The CDR3 is CASEDRGSGANVLTF. In nucleotides, the CDR3 is TGTGCCAGCGAAGACAGGGGCTCGGGGGCCAACGTCCTGACTTTC.

There are many counts of this clone. The chain has TRBV7-9 and TRBJ1-5; 8 bases map to TRBD1. The CDR3 loop spans 13 amino acids. The V and J ends lost 4 bases and 7 bases, in that order; junction bases with no gene match: 3. Germline lookup yields CDR1 SEHNR and CDR2 FQNEAQ (reference sequence). CDR3 DNA: TGTGCCAGCAGCTCGGACAGGGAGCAGCCCCAGCATTTT. Translation: CASSSDREQPQHF.

This clone appeared once. V and J are TRBV7-7 and TRBJ2-3; 9 positions match TRBD2. The CDR3 sequence is 16 residues long. Per the germline V gene, CDR1 is SSHAT and CDR2 is FNYEAQ (reference sequence). V gave up 5 bases and J gave up 2 bases; unmatched junction bases: 8. CDR3 loop: CASSPLAGELTDTQYF. As DNA, the CDR3 is TGTGCCAGCAGCCCCTTAGCGGGGGAGCTCACAGATACGCAGTATTTT. Drawing the rest from reference TRBV7-7 and TRBJ2-3, the complete variable domain is GAGVSQSPRYKVTKRGQDVTLRCDPISSHATLYWYQQALGQGPEFLTYFNYEAQPDKSGLPSDRFSAERPEGSISTLTIQRTEQRDSAMYRCASSPLAGELTDTQYFGPGTRLTVL.

The chain combines TRBV5-6 with TRBJ2-7; D uncertain. Between the trimmed V and J ends, which lost 4 bases and 2 bases, there was a span of 13 bases. The CDR3 runs to 14 residues. Germline V CDR1 and CDR2: SGHDT, YYEEEE. The CDR3 here is CASSRPFLPYEQYF. CDR3 nucleotide sequence: TGTGCCAGCAGCCGTCCCTTTCTTCCCTACGAGCAGTACTTC.

This chain joins TRBV5-1 and TRBJ2-3; 10 nucleotides align to TRBD2. CDR1 is SGHRS and CDR2 is YFSETQ in the germline V gene. The CDR3 runs to 15 residues. V was pared by 4 bases and J by 0 bases, with 2 bases of the junction left unmatched. The CDR3 protein is CASSTSGKSTDTQYF. The CDR3 bases are TGCGCCAGCAGCACTAGCGGGAAAAGCACAGATACGCAGTATTTT.

The chain carries TRBV28 and TRBJ2-3; the D gene is possibly TRBD2 (6 bases). The CDR3 consists of 14 residues. Germline CDR1 is MDHEN and CDR2 is SYDVKM. With 3 bases removed from V and 4 bases from J, the gap between germline ends came to 11 bases. CDR3 DNA: TGTGCCAGCAGTTTGCTGGTAGCGGCAGATACGCAGTATTTT. Its translation is CASSLLVAADTQYF.

This chain connects TRBV18 to TRBJ1-1, with TRBD1 as a possible D gene (6 bases). The CDR3 covers 14 residues. CDR1 is KGHSH, CDR2 LQKENI, per germline. The V end lost 5 bases, the J end lost 3 bases, and 13 bases lay between the germline ends. The CDR3 bases are TGTGCCAGCTCAGCTAGGGACAAGTACACTGAAGCTTTCTTT. It is translated as CASSARDKYTEAFF.

This chain uses TRBV30 with TRBJ1-2, with D unresolved. Trimming removed 0 bases at V and 4 bases at J, with 9 bases between. The CDR3 is 13 residues long. Germline V gives CDR1 GTSNPN, CDR2 SVGIG (reference sequence). The CDR3 sequence is CAWSVLVGYGYTF. DNA for the CDR3: TGTGCCTGGAGTGTACTTGTCGGCTATGGCTACACCTTC.

This clone was observed a few times. The gene calls are TRBV5-8 and TRBJ2-3; the match to TRBD2 covers 9 bases. Germline loops: CDR1 SGHTS, CDR2 YDEGEE. After removal of 3 bases from V and 2 bases from J, the junction contained 7 bases not matched to a gene. The CDR3 contains 16 residues. CDR3 sequence (DNA): TGTGCCAGCAGCTCTGGGACTAGCAGGAACACAGATACGCAGTATTTT. It translates to CASSSGTSRNTDTQYF.

The chain uses TRBV4-1 and TRBJ1-3, with 7 nucleotides matching TRBD1. J was trimmed by 4 bases and V by 0 bases; bases with no gene match: 3. Germline V gene data show CDR1 as MGHRA and CDR2 as YSYEKL. This CDR3 spans 15 amino acids. CDR3 nucleotides: TGCGCCAGCAGCCAAGACGACAGGGTGGGAAACACCATATATTTT. Protein: CASSQDDRVGNTIYF.

The chain joins TRBV28 to TRBJ2-4; 13 bases line up with TRBD2. The CDR3 length is 18 residues. After removal of 7 bases from V and 0 bases from J, the junction contained 9 bases not matched to a gene. From germline, CDR1 is MDHEN and CDR2 SYDVKM. CDR3 protein: CASNPGLAGYLAKNIQYF. CDR3 coding DNA: TGTGCCAGCAACCCGGGACTAGCGGGATACTTAGCCAAAAACATTCAGTACTTC.

V and J are TRBV3-1 (or the pseudogene TRBV3-2) and TRBJ2-7; 9 bases match TRBD1. This CDR3 is 15 amino acids long. Looked up from germline, CDR1 is LGHDT and CDR2 is YNNKEL (reference sequence). J lost 4 bases, V lost 2 bases, and 6 bases had no gene match. The CDR3 DNA sequence: TGTGCCAGCAGCCAATCCCCGACAGGGGGATACGAGCAGTACTTC. Translation gives CASSQSPTGGYEQYF.

This chain uses TRBV19 with TRBJ1-5, with 11 bases identical to TRBD1. Losses at the gene ends were 7 bases for V and 4 bases for J; bases not matched to a gene: 3. From germline, CDR1 is LNHDA and CDR2 SQIVND (reference sequence). The CDR3 has 14 residues. The CDR3 protein is CASKGTGGNQPQHF. CDR3 nucleotides: TGTGCCAGTAAAGGGACAGGGGGAAATCAGCCCCAGCATTTT.

The J gene is TRBJ1-1, the V gene TRBV15, with D perhaps matching TRBD1 (6 bases). The CDR3 consists of 14 residues. CDR1 and CDR2 (germline): LNHNV, YYDKDF (reference sequence). The V and J ends lost 2 bases and 5 bases respectively, with 12 bases between them. CDR3 nucleotides: TGTGCCACCAGCAGAAAAGGGGGAGGGACTGAAGCTTTCTTT. It translates to CATSRKGGGTEAFF.

The chain recombines TRBV3-1 (or the pseudogene TRBV3-2) with TRBJ1-1, with no clear D. V lost 3 bases, J lost 4 bases, and 12 bases lay in between. Looked up from germline, CDR1 is LGHDT and CDR2 is YNNKEL (reference sequence). The CDR3 has 14 residues. The CDR3 loop is CASSHTVESTEAFF. The CDR3 DNA follows: TGTGCCAGCAGCCACACAGTTGAGTCCACTGAAGCTTTCTTT.

The table lists this clone with many counts. The chain recombines TRBV6-2 or TRBV6-3 with TRBJ1-5; D is ambiguous. The germline V gene encodes CDR1 MNHEY and CDR2 SVGEGT. The CDR3 covers 14 residues. V lost 6 bases, J lost 3 bases, and 12 bases lay in between. Here the CDR3 reads CASSPSTHNQPQHF. The CDR3, as DNA: TGTGCCAGCAGCCCTAGCACTCACAATCAGCCCCAGCATTTT.

The rearrangement links TRBV11-2 to TRBJ2-1; D is unclear. This CDR3 has 12 amino acids. Between the trimmed V and J ends, which lost 2 bases and 6 bases, there was a span of 5 bases. Germline V gene lookup returns CDR1 SGHAT and CDR2 FQNNGV. CDR3 sequence reads: CASSLQRNEQFF. The CDR3 region has the DNA TGTGCCAGCAGCTTACAGCGCAATGAGCAGTTCTTC. The whole variable domain, remainder taken from reference TRBV11-2 and TRBJ2-1, is EAGVAQSPRYKIIEKRQSVAFWCNPISGHATLYWYQQILGQGPKLLIQFQNNGVVDDSQLPKDRFSAERLKGVDSTLKIQPAKLEDSAVYLCASSLQRNEQFFGPGTRLTVL.

This clone has a single count. V is TRBV29-1 and J is TRBJ1-1; TRBD1 might be the D (5 bases). V was trimmed by 6 bases and J by 0 bases, leaving 20 bases between them. CDR1 and CDR2 from the germline V gene are SQVTM and ANQGSEA. The length of the CDR3 is 16 residues. This CDR3 is CSVPRGRGGMNTEAFF. DNA of the CDR3: TGCAGCGTACCGCGGGGGAGGGGAGGAATGAACACTGAAGCTTTCTTT.

The chain uses TRBV12-2 and TRBJ2-7; TRBD2, the table's D call, was not compared with the DNA. TRBV12-2 is annotated as a pseudogene. The CDR3 runs 14 residues. The CDR3 here is CASRLRALGVRQYF. The CDR3 DNA follows: TGTGCAAGTCGCTTACGCGCCCTCGGGGTCCGACAGTACTTC.

The CDR3 DNA reads TGCGCCAGCACGTTCGGGGGGGGCCAGACCCAGTACTTC. It yields the protein CASTFGGGQTQYF. J is TRBJ2-5 and V is TRBV5-1; 8 positions match TRBD2. There are 13 residues in the CDR3. V shed 6 bases and J 6 bases; nucleotides not matched to a gene: 7. CDR1 and CDR2 from the germline V gene are SGHRS and YFSETQ.

The J gene is TRBJ2-5, the V gene TRBV2, with 11 bases lining up with TRBD1. The CDR3 sequence is 16 residues long. V lost 5 bases and J lost 0; bases outside the gene matches: 5. Germline lookup yields CDR1 SNHLY and CDR2 FYNNEI. Written as DNA, the CDR3 is TGTGCCAGCAGTTCCGGGACAGGGGGGTACCAAGAGACCCAGTACTTC. It specifies CASSSGTGGYQETQYF.

The chain joins TRBV9 to TRBJ2-5; 9 bases map to TRBD2. From germline, CDR1 is SGDLS and CDR2 YYNGEE. V lost 0 bases to trimming and J lost 5 bases; unmatched junction nucleotides: 11. The CDR3 is 17 residues long. CDR3 bases: TGTGCCAGCAGCGTAGCCCATGTGGGGACTAGCAGTGAGACCCAGTACTTC. Translation gives CASSVAHVGTSSETQYF.

The chain joins TRBV30 to TRBJ1-2; tentatively, D is TRBD1 (5 bases). The germline V gene has CDR1 GTSNPN and CDR2 SVGIG (reference sequence). Trimming took off 2 bases at V and 7 bases at J, with 11 bases between the two ends. The CDR3 totals 12 residues. In DNA, the CDR3 is TGTGCCTGGAGTAGGAGGGGCGGTGGCTACACCTTC. Residues: CAWSRRGGGYTF.

The chain recombines TRBV3-1 (or the pseudogene TRBV3-2) with TRBJ1-3; D remains ambiguous. V was pared by 1 base and J by 0 bases, with 10 bases between. CDR1 is LGHDT, CDR2 YNNKEL, per germline (reference sequence). There are 16 residues in the CDR3. DNA of the CDR3: TGTGCCAGCAGCCAAGTTGACACCACCTCTGGAAACACCATATATTTT. The encoded protein is CASSQVDTTSGNTIYF.

The rearrangement joins TRBV7-2 to TRBJ2-1, with TRBD1 matching 11 bases. Germline V gene data show CDR1 as SGHTA and CDR2 as FQGNSA. With V trimmed by 5 bases and J by 4 bases, 10 bases remained unmatched. The CDR3 has 17 residues. The CDR3 bases are TGTGCCAGCAGCCGGGACAGGGGGGTTTCTGGGTACAATGAGCAGTTCTTC. Encoded protein: CASSRDRGVSGYNEQFF.

The chain employs TRBV24-1 and TRBJ1-2, with 8 positions matching TRBD1. The CDR3 is made up of 14 amino acids. Trimming cost V 4 bases and J 5 bases; bases outside gene matches: 5. The germline V gene encodes CDR1 KGHDR and CDR2 SFDVKD. The CDR3 DNA is TGTGCCACCAGTGACCCAAGGACAGGGTATGGCTACACCTTC. This sequence encodes CATSDPRTGYGYTF.